The source of this TCR beta chain is a study of spatial heterogeneity in lung cancer. Study at large: Consistently, beta-chain sequences turned up in larger numbers than alpha-chain sequences did.

On each TCR cDNA molecule, a unique molecular identifier was present. TCRdb reprocessed the 5' RACE reads via MiXCR and lists one record per CDR3 protein. Of roughly 5,800 distinct CDR3 sequences detected, about 14% appear once; the ten largest clones hold around 11%. Study conclusions and caveats: One measure, the expanded intratumoral alpha and beta TCR count, tracked tumor mutation counts.

Time point described: sample taken at primary tumor resection. The donors comprised 60 to 80 untreated early-stage non-small cell lung cancer patients. The ends lost 4 bases at V and 6 bases at J; junction bases unmatched: 5. The CDR3 consists of 14 residues. Germline V gene data show CDR1 as SEHNR and CDR2 as FQNEAQ (reference sequence). On this clonotype: Its specificity is not known. This beta chain came through as a stray read in a library set up for alpha chains, and its size says little.

The sequences come from lung tumor tissue, collected at surgery. V is TRBV7-9 and J is TRBJ2-2, with TRBD2 matching over 7 bases. This receptor was obtained from a male donor with early-stage non-small cell lung cancer. CDR3 nucleotides: TGTGCCAGCAGCTCCCGGGGAGGGGCCGGGGAGCTGTTTTTT. It specifies CASSSRGGAGELFF. Variable domain in full (rest from reference TRBV7-9 and TRBJ2-2): DTGVSQNPRHKITKRGQNVTFRCDPISEHNRLYWYRQTLGQGPEFLTYFQNEAQLEKSRLLSDRFSAERPKGSFSTLEIQRTEQGDSAMYLCASSSRGGAGELFFGEGSRLTVL.